These T cell receptor beta chains were read from a single sample in a study of cytotoxic CD8 clonotypes in ibrutinib-treated CLL. The protocol was immunoSEQ multiplex PCR, while the TCRdb copy is restricted to in-frame clones and leaves out a portion. The table has approximately 340,000 clones, 67% seen once. The sequencing used PBMCs, collected after 36 months of ibrutinib treatment. These TCRs come from a human donor with chronic lymphocytic leukemia. The CDR3 runs from the conserved cysteine through the conserved F or W. The order of the fields is clone size, J gene, V gene, D gene, CDR3 protein, CDR3 DNA. D genes are given only for firm matches. Only part of the rows carry a size: once, few, many, or a class if the clone is expanded.

many	TRBJ1-2	TRBV11-2	-	CASSFSGNNGYTF	TGTGCCAGCAGCTTTTCAGGGAATAATGGCTACACCTTC
once	TRBJ2-7	TRBV29-1	-	CSVVWTQAYEQYF	TGCAGCGTTGTATGGACCCAGGCCTACGAGCAGTACTTC
-	TRBJ2-5	TRBV29-1	-	CSVQGRGETQYF	TGCAGCGTTCAGGGCAGGGGAGAGACCCAGTACTTC
-	TRBJ1-2	TRBV2	-	CASSEGWGTGYTF	TGTGCCAGCAGTGAAGGCTGGGGTACGGGCTACACCTTC
-	TRBJ2-1	TRBV6-6	TRBD1	CASSHFGTGDNEQFF	TGTGCCAGCAGTCACTTCGGGACAGGGGACAATGAGCAGTTCTTC
once	TRBJ2-7	TRBV5-4	-	CASSLVQGAYEQYF	TGTGCCAGCAGCTTGGTACAGGGTGCCTACGAGCAGTACTTC
-	TRBJ2-5	TRBV5-1	-	CASSFGGETQYF	TGCGCCAGCAGCTTTGGAGGGGAGACCCAGTACTTC
-	TRBJ2-7	TRBV11-2	-	CASSSIRGRGKYEQYF	TGTGCCAGCAGCTCAATCAGGGGTAGGGGGAAATACGAGCAGTACTTC
once	TRBJ1-1	TRBV6-5	-	CASRPMRRNTEAFF	TGTGCCAGCAGGCCGATGAGGAGGAACACTGAAGCTTTCTTT
-	TRBJ2-4	TRBV7-2	-	CASSPKVIQYF	TGTGCCAGCAGCCCGAAGGTCATTCAGTACTTC
-	TRBJ2-6	TRBV15	-	CATSRDRAGRSSGANVLTF	TGTGCCACCAGCAGAGATAGAGCAGGGAGGTCCTCTGGGGCCAACGTCCTGACTTTC
-	TRBJ2-7	TRBV5-1	TRBD1	CASISRAGGGEQYF	TGCGCCAGCATCTCGCGGGCAGGGGGCGGCGAGCAGTACTTC
few	TRBJ2-2	TRBV29-1	-	CSVVGTYTGELFF	TGCAGCGTTGTAGGGACATACACCGGGGAGCTGTTTTTT
few	TRBJ2-7	TRBV18	TRBD2	CASSPPSRTSGIGYEQYF	TGTGCCAGCTCACCACCGTCTCGGACTAGCGGGATTGGATACGAGCAGTACTTC
-	TRBJ2-1	TRBV13	TRBD1	CASSPGTGLYNEQFF	TGTGCCAGCAGCCCTGGGACAGGACTTTACAATGAGCAGTTCTTC
-	TRBJ2-7	TRBV11-1	TRBD1	CASSHESRTGDYEQYF	TGTGCCAGCAGCCACGAAAGCCGGACAGGGGACTACGAGCAGTACTTC
-	TRBJ2-7	TRBV19	-	CASSRGFSYEQYF	TGTGCCAGTAGTAGGGGTTTCTCCTACGAGCAGTACTTC
-	TRBJ1-1	TRBV28	-	CASPPPGWANTEAFF	TGTGCCAGCCCCCCCCCTGGCTGGGCGAACACTGAAGCTTTCTTT
-	TRBJ2-3	TRBV5-4	TRBD2	CASRRREGPTDTQYF	TGTGCCAGCAGGCGACGGGAGGGCCCCACAGATACGCAGTATTTT
-	TRBJ2-7	TRBV7-2	TRBD1	CASSGRTGGSYEQYF	TGTGCCAGCAGCGGTAGGACAGGGGGCTCCTACGAGCAGTACTTC
-	TRBJ2-7	TRBV15	TRBD2	CATSMSGRAGYEQYF	TGTGCCACCAGCATGAGCGGGAGGGCCGGTTACGAGCAGTACTTC
-	TRBJ1-2	TRBV4-1	TRBD1	CASSQPRGRGGGYTF	TGCGCCAGCAGCCAACCCAGGGGGCGAGGAGGTGGCTACACCTTC
few	TRBJ2-3	TRBV5-6	-	CASSLIDTQYF	TGTGCCAGCAGCTTGATAGATACGCAGTATTTT
-	TRBJ2-5	TRBV6-6	-	CASSPARGILGETQYF	TGTGCCAGCAGCCCCGCGCGGGGTATACTTGGGGAGACCCAGTACTTC
few	TRBJ2-2	TRBV5-1	-	CASSHTVRTTGELFF	TGCGCCAGCAGCCACACCGTGCGCACGACCGGGGAGCTGTTTTTT
-	TRBJ2-3	TRBV5-6	-	CASRTFLLMDTQYF	TGTGCCAGCAGAACATTTCTCCTTATGGATACGCAGTATTTT
-	TRBJ2-6	TRBV27	-	CASRPVRGTGANVLTF	TGTGCCAGCAGGCCCGTGCGGGGTACTGGGGCCAACGTCCTGACTTTC
-	TRBJ1-3	TRBV7-9	-	CASSRDRSIIGNTIYF	TGTGCCAGCAGCCGCGACAGGAGTATTATAGGAAACACCATATATTTT
-	TRBJ2-1	TRBV5-1	-	CASTNPSAVNEQFF	TGCGCCAGCACCAACCCTAGCGCGGTGAATGAGCAGTTCTTC
-	TRBJ1-1	TRBV6-1	-	CASSEWGGWSMDTEAFF	TGTGCCAGCAGTGAATGGGGGGGGTGGTCTATGGACACTGAAGCTTTCTTT
-	TRBJ1-4	TRBV15	-	CATSINNEKLFF	TGTGCCACCAGCATTAACAATGAAAAACTGTTTTTT
-	TRBJ2-1	TRBV7-2	TRBD2	CASSLEPAGGPSYNEQFF	TGTGCCAGCAGCTTAGAGCCAGCGGGGGGGCCCTCCTACAATGAGCAGTTCTTC
-	TRBJ1-1	TRBV15	-	CATSHSGKRGATEAFF	TGTGCCACCAGCCATAGCGGGAAAAGGGGGGCCACTGAAGCTTTCTTT
-	TRBJ2-1	TRBV9	-	CASSVSGNEQFF	TGTGCCAGCAGCGTCAGCGGCAATGAGCAGTTCTTC
many	TRBJ1-2	TRBV7-8	-	CASSVVGTGSYGYTF	TGTGCCAGCAGCGTCGTCGGCACAGGGTCCTATGGCTACACCTTC
-	TRBJ1-1	TRBV2	TRBD1	CASRSDPGGTEAFF	TGTGCCAGCAGGTCCGACCCAGGGGGCACTGAAGCTTTCTTT
-	TRBJ1-6	TRBV12-5	-	CASGIDSPLHF	TGTGCTAGTGGTATTGATTCACCCCTCCACTTT
-	TRBJ2-1	TRBV7-8	TRBD1	CASSLVGQGSPEQFF	TGTGCCAGCAGCTTAGTAGGACAGGGGTCTCCTGAGCAGTTCTTC
few	TRBJ2-7	TRBV27	-	CASSTGGREQYF	TGTGCCAGCAGTACCGGGGGTCGCGAGCAGTACTTC
-	TRBJ2-1	TRBV29-1	-	CSVDPGTHYNEQFF	TGCAGCGTCGACCCCGGGACACATTACAATGAGCAGTTCTTC